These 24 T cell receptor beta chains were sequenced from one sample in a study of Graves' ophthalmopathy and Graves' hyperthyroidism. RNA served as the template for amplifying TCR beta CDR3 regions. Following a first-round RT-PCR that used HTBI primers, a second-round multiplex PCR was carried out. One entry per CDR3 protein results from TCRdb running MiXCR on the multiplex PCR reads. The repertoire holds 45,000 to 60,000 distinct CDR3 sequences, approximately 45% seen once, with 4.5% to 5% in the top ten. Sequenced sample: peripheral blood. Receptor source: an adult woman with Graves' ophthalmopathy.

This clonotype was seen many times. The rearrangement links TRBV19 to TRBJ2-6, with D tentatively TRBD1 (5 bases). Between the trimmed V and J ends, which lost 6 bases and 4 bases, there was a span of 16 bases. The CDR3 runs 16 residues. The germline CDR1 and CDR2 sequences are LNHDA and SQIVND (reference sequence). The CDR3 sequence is CASSNPRVAGANVLTF. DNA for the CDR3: TGTGCCAGTAGCAATCCCAGGGTGGCAGGGGCCAACGTCCTGACTTTC. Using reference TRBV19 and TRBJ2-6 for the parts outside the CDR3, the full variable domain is DGGITQSPKYLFRKEGQNVTLSCEQNLNHDAMYWYRQDPGQGLRLIYYSQIVNDFQKGDIAEGYSVSREKKESFPLTVTSAQKNPTAFYLCASSNPRVAGANVLTFGAGSRLTVL.

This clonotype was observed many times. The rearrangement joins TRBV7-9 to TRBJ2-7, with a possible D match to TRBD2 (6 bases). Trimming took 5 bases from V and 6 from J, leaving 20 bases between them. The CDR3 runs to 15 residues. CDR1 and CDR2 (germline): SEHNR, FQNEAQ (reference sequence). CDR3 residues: CASSRRRGPSGEQYF. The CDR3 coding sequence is TGTGCCAGCAGCCGACGGAGGGGTCCCTCGGGCGAGCAGTACTTC.

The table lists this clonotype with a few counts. The CDR3 coding sequence is TGTGCCAGCAGCCCCCATGAGCGGTTACCCTACGAGCAGTACTTC. Amino acids: CASSPHERLPYEQYF. The rearrangement joins TRBV9 to TRBJ2-7; maybe TRBD2 (5 bases). Trimming cost V 4 bases and J 2 bases, with 16 bases left between them. Per germline, CDR1 SGDLS and CDR2 YYNGEE. This CDR3 contains 15 residues.

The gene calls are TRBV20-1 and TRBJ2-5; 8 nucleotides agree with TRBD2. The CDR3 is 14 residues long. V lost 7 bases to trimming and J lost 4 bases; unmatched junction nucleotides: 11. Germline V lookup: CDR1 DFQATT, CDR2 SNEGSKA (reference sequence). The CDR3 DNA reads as TGCAGTGTCCAGCCCGCCGGGACTAGAGAGACCCAGTACTTC. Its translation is CSVQPAGTRETQYF.

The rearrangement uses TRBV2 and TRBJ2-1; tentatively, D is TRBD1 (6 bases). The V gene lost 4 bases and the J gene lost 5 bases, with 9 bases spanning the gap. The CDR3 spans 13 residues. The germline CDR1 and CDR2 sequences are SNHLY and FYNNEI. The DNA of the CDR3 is TGTGCCAGCAGTGTCAGGACAGACAATGAGCAGTTCTTC. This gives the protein CASSVRTDNEQFF.

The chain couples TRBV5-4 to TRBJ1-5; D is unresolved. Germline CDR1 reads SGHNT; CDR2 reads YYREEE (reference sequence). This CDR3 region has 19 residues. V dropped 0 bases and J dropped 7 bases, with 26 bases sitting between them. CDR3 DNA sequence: TGTGCCAGCAGCTTGGCCGGGCGGGAGACTAGCGGGAGGGCCCAGCCCCAGCATTTT. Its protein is CASSLAGRETSGRAQPQHF.

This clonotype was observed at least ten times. This CDR3 is CSARSLAGGNEQFF. As DNA, the CDR3 is TGCAGTGCTAGGTCACTAGCGGGAGGGAATGAGCAGTTCTTC. This sequence joins TRBV20-1 and TRBJ2-1; 13 bases align to TRBD2. This CDR3 contains 14 residues. Germline assignment: CDR1 DFQATT and CDR2 SNEGSKA (reference sequence). With V trimmed by 3 bases and J by 7 bases, 3 bases remained unmatched.

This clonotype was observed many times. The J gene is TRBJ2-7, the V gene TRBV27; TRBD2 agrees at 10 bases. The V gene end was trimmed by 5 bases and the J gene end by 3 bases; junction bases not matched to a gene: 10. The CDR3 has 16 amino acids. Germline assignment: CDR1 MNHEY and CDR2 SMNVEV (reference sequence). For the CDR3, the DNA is TGTGCCAGCAGTCCGACACTAGCGGGAATTAACTACGAGCAGTACTTC. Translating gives CASSPTLAGINYEQYF.

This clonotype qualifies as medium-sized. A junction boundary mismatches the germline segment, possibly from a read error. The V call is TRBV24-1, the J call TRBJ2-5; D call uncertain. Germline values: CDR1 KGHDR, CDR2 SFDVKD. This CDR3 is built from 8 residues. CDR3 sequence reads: CATSDFGF. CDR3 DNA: TGTGCCACCAGTGATTTTGGCTTC.

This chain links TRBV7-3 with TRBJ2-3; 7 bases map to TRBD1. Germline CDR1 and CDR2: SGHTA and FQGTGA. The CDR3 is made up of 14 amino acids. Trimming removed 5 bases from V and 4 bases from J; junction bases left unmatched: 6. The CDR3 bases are TGTGCCAGCAGCATTTCGACAGGGCCAGATACGCAGTATTTT. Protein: CASSISTGPDTQYF.

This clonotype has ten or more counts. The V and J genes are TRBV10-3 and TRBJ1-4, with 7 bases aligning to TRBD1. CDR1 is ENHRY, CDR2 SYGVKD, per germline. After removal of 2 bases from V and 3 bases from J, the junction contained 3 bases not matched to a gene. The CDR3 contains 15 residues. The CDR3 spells CAISEGTDPNEKLFF. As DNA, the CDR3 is TGTGCCATCAGTGAGGGGACAGACCCTAATGAAAAACTGTTTTTT.

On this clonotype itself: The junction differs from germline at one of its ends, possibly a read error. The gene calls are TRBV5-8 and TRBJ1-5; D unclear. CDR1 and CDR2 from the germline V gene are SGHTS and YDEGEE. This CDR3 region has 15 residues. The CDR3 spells CASSLLPGFNQPRHF. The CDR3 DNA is TGTGCCAGCAGCTTATTACCGGGTTTCAATCAGCCCCGGCATTTT.

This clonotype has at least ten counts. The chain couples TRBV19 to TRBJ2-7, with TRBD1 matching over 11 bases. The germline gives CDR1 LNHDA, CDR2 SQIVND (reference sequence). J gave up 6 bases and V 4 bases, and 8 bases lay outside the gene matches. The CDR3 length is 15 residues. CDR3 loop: CASSRLGTGGSEQYF. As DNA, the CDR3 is TGTGCCAGTAGTAGACTCGGGACAGGGGGGAGCGAGCAGTACTTC.

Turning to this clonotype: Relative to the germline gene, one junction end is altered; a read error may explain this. In DNA, the CDR3 is TGTGCCAGCAGCCAAGGACAGGGGAGTCTCAATCAACCCCAGCATTTT. Translation gives CASSQGQGSLNQPQHF. This chain connects TRBV9 to TRBJ1-5; 9 nucleotides line up with TRBD1. The CDR3 has 16 amino acids. The germline V gene has CDR1 SGDLS and CDR2 YYNGEE.

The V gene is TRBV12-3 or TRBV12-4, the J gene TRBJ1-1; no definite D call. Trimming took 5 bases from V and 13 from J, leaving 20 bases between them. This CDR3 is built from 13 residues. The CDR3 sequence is CASSPSLRRYLFF. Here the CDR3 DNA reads TGTGCCAGCAGTCCGAGCCTTCGGCGGTACCTTTTCTTT.

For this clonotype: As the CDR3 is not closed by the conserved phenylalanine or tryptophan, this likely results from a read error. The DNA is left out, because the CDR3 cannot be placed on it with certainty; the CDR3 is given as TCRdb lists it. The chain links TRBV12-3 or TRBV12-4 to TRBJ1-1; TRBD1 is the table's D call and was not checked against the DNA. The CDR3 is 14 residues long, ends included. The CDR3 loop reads CASSIGGLNTEAIS.

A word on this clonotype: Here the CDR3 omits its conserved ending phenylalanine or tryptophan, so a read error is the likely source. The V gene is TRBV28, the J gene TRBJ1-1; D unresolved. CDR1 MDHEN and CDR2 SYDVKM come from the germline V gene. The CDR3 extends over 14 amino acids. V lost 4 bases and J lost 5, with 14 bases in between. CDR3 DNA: TGTGCCAGCAGTTCCCGGGTTGGGGAAACTGAAGCTTTCTTG. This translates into CASSSRVGETEAFL.

The CDR3 here is CASSLVAVSGQGRAKLFF. CDR3 nucleotides: TGTGCCAGCTCACTCGTAGCGGTTTCCGGACAGGGAAGGGCAAAACTGTTTTTT. The chain joins TRBV18 to TRBJ1-4; 8 bases fit TRBD1. The CDR3 totals 18 residues. After removal of 4 bases from V and 10 bases from J, the junction contained 20 bases not matched to a gene. Germline V CDR1 and CDR2: KGHSH, LQKENI.

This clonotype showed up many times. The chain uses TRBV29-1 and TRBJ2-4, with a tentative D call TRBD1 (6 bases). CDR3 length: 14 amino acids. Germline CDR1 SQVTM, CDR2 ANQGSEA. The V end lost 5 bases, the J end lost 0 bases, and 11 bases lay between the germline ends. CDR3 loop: CSVRQALAKNIQYF. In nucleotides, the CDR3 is TGCAGCGTTAGACAGGCCTTAGCCAAAAACATTCAGTACTTC.

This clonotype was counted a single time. CDR3 residues: CASSAGIDSPLHF. The DNA of the CDR3 is TGCGCCAGCAGTGCAGGGATTGATTCACCCCTCCACTTT. The chain uses TRBV10-1 and TRBJ1-6; D perhaps matches TRBD1 (5 bases). V was clipped by 4 bases and J by 8 bases, with 9 bases between them. The CDR3 runs to 13 residues. Germline lookup yields CDR1 WNHNN and CDR2 SYGVQD (reference sequence).

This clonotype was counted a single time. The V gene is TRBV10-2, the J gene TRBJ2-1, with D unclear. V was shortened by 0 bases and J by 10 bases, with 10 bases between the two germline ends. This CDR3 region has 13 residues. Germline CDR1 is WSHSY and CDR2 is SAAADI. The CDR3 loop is CASSESTGQEQFF. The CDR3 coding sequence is TGCGCCAGCAGTGAGTCGACTGGGCAGGAGCAGTTCTTC.

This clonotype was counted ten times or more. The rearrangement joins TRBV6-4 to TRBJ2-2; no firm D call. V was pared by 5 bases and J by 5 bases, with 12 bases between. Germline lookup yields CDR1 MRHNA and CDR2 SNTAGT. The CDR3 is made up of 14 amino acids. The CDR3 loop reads CASSQNGETGELFF. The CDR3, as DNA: TGTGCCAGCAGTCAAAATGGGGAAACCGGGGAGCTGTTTTTT.

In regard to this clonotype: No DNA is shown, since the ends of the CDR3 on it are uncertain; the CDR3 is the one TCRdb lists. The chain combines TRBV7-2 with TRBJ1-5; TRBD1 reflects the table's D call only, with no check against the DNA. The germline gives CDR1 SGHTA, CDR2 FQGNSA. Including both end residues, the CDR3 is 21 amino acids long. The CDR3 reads CASSFYICSAERGSRNQPQHF.

The CDR3 DNA sequence: TGTGCCAGCAGCGAGACAGGGTCGGGCTCCTATAATTCACCCCTCCACTTT. This codes for CASSETGSGSYNSPLHF. The rearrangement links TRBV4-2 to TRBJ1-6; 7 bases are a match to TRBD1. In germline, CDR1 is LGHNA, CDR2 YNFKEQ. CDR3 length equals 17 residues. Trimming cost V 5 bases and J 0 bases; bases outside gene matches: 7.